A selection of T cell receptor beta chains follows, all from one sample in a study of T-cell reconstitution after alpha-beta-depleted transplantation in children. From the PCR reads, TCRdb called clonotypes with MiXCR, one entry per CDR3 protein. The sample shows about 980,000 distinct CDR3 sequences, roughly 31% of them seen only once. Sample: PBMCs, mostly from graft donor cells, taken 360 days after TCRalphabeta/CD19-depleted stem cell transplant. These receptor sequences come from a boy younger than two who had a stem cell transplant for SCID, so the T cells may come from the graft donor. Each CDR3 is given without its conserved first and last residue. A D gene is named only where the DNA matches it firmly. Some rows mark clone size as missing; the rest say once, few, many or name a class of expanded clone.

- | - | TRBV27 | ASRDLKSGITYNEQF
- | few | TRBV5-1 | ASSLGGGPGTDTQY
- | few | TRBV25-1 | ARTRNRDGSSYEQY
- | - | TRBV28 | ASSYASDGKKLF
- | - | TRBV14 | ASSQAPTRVNTEAF
- | - | TRBV5-1 | ASSFGGTLNTEAF
- | - | TRBV27 | ASSFRLPRDTEAF
TRBD2 | few | TRBV11-2 | ASSLLGGGGSDEQY
TRBD1 | - | TRBV7-9 | ASSFDSVTGAGNTGELF
- | - | TRBV3-1 | ASSQEFLYEQY
- | few | TRBV2 | ASRALGGPRETQY
TRBD2 | - | TRBV5-1 | ASSLELAGAQETQY
- | - | TRBV5-1 | ASSSGPTSYNEQF
TRBD1 | - | TRBV6-1 | ASSKTGIGTEAF
- | few | TRBV5-1 | ASSLSGGPGELF
- | - | TRBV5-1 | ASSLELVGAGNEQF
TRBD1 | - | TRBV18 | ASSIAGTGRGATNEKLF
- | few | TRBV5-1 | ASSRATGNLAKNIQY
- | - | TRBV15 | ATSSGGPYNEQF
TRBD2 | - | TRBV28 | ASRSGGFAYEQY
TRBD1 | few | TRBV12-3/TRBV12-4 | ASSPARRGHGYGYT
- | few | TRBV6-1 | ASSSFRVGETQY
- | - | TRBV7-6 | ASSWGDVGYEQY
- | many | TRBV29-1 | SVTGSGANVLT
- | once | TRBV11-1 | ASSYPRGLLGTDTQY
TRBD1 | - | TRBV7-8 | ASSLAPWTGGSTEAF
- | - | TRBV5-1 | ASSLALGLDTDTQY
TRBD2 | - | TRBV4-2 | ASSRYWGGTANTGELF
- | - | TRBV6-5 | ASSYGAETYNEQF
TRBD1 | - | TRBV5-1 | ASSGLGQGGAEAF
- | - | TRBV20-1 | SADWGPTKEKLF
- | - | TRBV29-1 | SAQGVGGVLLQETQY
TRBD2 | - | TRBV18 | ASSPGLAGGRYNEQF
- | many | TRBV12-3/TRBV12-4 | ASSPSRNSYEQY
- | once | TRBV20-1 | SASTGFLNTGELF
- | - | TRBV6-5 | ASSYSIGRAYNSPLH
- | few | TRBV9 | ASSVAGRPPWTGELF
- | - | TRBV28 | ASSFYGQGPNYGYT
TRBD1 | few | TRBV20-1 | SARVLRQGRETQY
TRBD1 | - | TRBV3-1 | ASSPRGTGVTGANVLT
TRBD1 | - | TRBV7-9 | ASSYRGRSGANVLT
- | - | TRBV7-9 | ASSLLGSITDTQY
TRBD2 | few | TRBV6-5 | ASSYGLAVTNEQF
- | - | TRBV12-5 | ASGLVSPMGGEQY
- | few | TRBV18 | ASTPRVPKSYNEQF
- | - | TRBV20-1 | SARGTLRTDTQY